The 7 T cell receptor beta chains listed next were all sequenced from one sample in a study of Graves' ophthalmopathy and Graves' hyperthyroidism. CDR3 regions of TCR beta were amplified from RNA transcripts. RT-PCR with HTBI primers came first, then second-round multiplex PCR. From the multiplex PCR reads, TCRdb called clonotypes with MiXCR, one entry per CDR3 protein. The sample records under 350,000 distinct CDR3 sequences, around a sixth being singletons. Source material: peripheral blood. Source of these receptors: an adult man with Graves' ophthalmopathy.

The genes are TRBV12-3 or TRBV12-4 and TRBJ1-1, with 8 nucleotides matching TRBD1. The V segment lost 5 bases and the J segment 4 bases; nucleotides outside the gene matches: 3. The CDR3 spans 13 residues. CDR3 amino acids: CASSDRGVTEAFF. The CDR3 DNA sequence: TGTGCCAGCAGTGACAGGGGTGTCACTGAAGCTTTCTTT.

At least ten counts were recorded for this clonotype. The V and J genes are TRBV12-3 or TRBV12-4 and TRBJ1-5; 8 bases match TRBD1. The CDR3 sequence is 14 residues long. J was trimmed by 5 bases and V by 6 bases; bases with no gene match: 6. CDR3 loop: CASSKGDRYQPQHF. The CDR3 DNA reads TGTGCCAGCAGCAAAGGGGACAGGTATCAGCCCCAGCATTTT.

The CDR3: CSVTYPDGLSYEQYF. CDR3 DNA sequence: TGCAGCGTCACGTACCCCGACGGACTCTCCTACGAGCAGTACTTC. The chain is built from TRBV29-1 and TRBJ2-7; a possible D gene is TRBD2 (5 bases). The V gene lost 6 bases and the J gene lost 0 bases, with 18 bases spanning the gap. The CDR3 is 15 residues long. CDR1 SQVTM and CDR2 ANQGSEA come from the germline V gene.

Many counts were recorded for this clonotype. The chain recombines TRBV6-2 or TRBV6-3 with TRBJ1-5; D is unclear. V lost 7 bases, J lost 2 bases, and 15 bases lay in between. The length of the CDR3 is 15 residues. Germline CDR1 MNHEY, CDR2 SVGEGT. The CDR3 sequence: CASTEVGLGNQPQHF. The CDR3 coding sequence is TGTGCCAGCACTGAAGTAGGGCTGGGCAATCAGCCCCAGCATTTT.

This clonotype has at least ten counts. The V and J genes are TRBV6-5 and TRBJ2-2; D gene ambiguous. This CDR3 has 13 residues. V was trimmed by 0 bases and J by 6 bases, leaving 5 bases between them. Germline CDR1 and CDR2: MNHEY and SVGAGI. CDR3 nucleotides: TGTGCCAGCAGTTACTCTATCGCCGGGGAGCTGTTTTTT. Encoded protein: CASSYSIAGELFF.

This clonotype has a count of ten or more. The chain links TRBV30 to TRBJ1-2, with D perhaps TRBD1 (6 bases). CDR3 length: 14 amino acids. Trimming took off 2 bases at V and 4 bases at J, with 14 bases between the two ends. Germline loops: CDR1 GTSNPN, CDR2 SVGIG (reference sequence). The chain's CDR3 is CAWSRGGPTYGYTF. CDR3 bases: TGTGCCTGGAGTAGGGGGGGACCGACCTATGGCTACACCTTC.

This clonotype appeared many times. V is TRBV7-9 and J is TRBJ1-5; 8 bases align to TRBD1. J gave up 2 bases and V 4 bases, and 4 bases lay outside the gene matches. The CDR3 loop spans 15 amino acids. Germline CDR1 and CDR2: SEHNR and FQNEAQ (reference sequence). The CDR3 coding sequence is TGTGCCAGCAGCTCGGACAGGGAGGGCAATCAGCCCCAGCATTTT. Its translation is CASSSDREGNQPQHF.